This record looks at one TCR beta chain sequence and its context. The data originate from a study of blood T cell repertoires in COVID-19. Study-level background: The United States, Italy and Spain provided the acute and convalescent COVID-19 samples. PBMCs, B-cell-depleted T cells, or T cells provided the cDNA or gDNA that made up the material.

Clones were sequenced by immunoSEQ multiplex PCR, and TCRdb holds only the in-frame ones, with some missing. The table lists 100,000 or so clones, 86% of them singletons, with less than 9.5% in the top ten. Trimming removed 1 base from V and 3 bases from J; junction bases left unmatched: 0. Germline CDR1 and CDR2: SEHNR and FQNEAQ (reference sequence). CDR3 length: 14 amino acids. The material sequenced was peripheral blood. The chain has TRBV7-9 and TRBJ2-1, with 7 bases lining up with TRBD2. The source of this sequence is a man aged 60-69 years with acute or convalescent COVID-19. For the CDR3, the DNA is TGTGCCAGCAGCTTAGGCGGGGGCTACAATGAGCAGTTCTTC. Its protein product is CASSLGGGYNEQFF.